Sequencing of this T cell receptor (beta chain) was carried out in a study of shared clonotypes between healthy human individuals. Study-wide context: Each donor had three CD4 naive, three CD4 memory, two CD8 naive and one CD8 memory plate.

Findings and limits, study-wide: Genetic and exposure-history diversity was limited by the few donors.

The CDR3 covers 15 residues. Germline loops: CDR1 ENHRY, CDR2 SYGVKD. The ends lost 5 bases at V and 6 bases at J; junction bases unmatched: 11. As regards this clone: As yet, its antigen is unknown.

When replicate PCRs were run on sorted subsets, they used 200 to 250 ng DNA, about 30,000 T cell genomes. Study processing details: ImmunoSEQ gave junction-only sequences without quality scores, so filtering differed. Clones were sequenced by immunoSEQ multiplex PCR, and TCRdb holds only the in-frame ones, with some missing. Clone size and the V and J calls come from that table; the DNA yielded D and trimming. The table includes about 2.4 million clones, 80% to 95% detected once. The source of this sequence is a man younger than 35 in good health. Some clones in this sample may be carry-over from other donors' samples. Sequenced material: naive CD4+ T cells from PBMCs. As to subset: CD45RA+ positively selected. The rearrangement uses TRBV10-3 and TRBJ2-7; 9 bases are a match to TRBD1. The CDR3 reads CAISSGTGYGGEQYF. CDR3 nucleotide sequence: TGTGCCATCAGTTCCGGGACAGGGTATGGCGGCGAGCAGTACTTC.